The 25 T cell receptor beta chains below were found in one sample sequenced in a study of cytomegalovirus exposure and HLA in healthy donors. Assay: immunoSEQ multiplex PCR; the TCRdb copy retains only in-frame clones and omits some. Here the sample spans about 130,000 clones, roughly 89% being singletons. The sequencing input was PBMCs. All receptors come from a woman younger than 35 in good health and CMV-seronegative.

This chain joins TRBV10-2 and TRBJ2-1, with D perhaps matching TRBD2 (6 bases). The CDR3 extends over 15 amino acids. Trimming removed 6 bases at V and 3 bases at J, with 15 bases between. Germline V gene lookup returns CDR1 WSHSY and CDR2 SAAADI. The CDR3: CASSPTRGYYNEQFF. CDR3 nucleotide sequence: TGCGCCAGCAGCCCTACACGGGGGTACTACAATGAGCAGTTCTTC.

The V and J genes are TRBV11-3 and TRBJ2-3; D unclear. The germline V gene has CDR1 SGHNT and CDR2 YENEEA. V lost 3 bases, J lost 4 bases, and 5 bases lay in between. The CDR3 runs 12 residues. CDR3 sequence reads: CASSFRADTQYF. The CDR3 DNA follows: TGTGCCAGCAGCTTTCGGGCAGATACGCAGTATTTT.

In its sample, this clone was seen once. The chain is built from TRBV6-1 and TRBJ2-6; 9 bases line up with TRBD1. The germline V gene has CDR1 MNHNS and CDR2 SASEGT. V shed 3 bases and J 1 base; nucleotides not matched to a gene: 7. The CDR3 extends over 18 amino acids. This CDR3 reads CASSDYRGPRSGANVLTF. The CDR3 DNA follows: TGTGCCAGCAGTGACTACAGGGGGCCTAGGTCTGGGGCCAACGTCCTGACTTTC.

The chain has TRBV30 and TRBJ1-1; no firm D call. The CDR3 loop spans 14 amino acids. Germline CDR1 is GTSNPN and CDR2 is SVGIG (reference sequence). V dropped 3 bases and J dropped 4 bases, with 15 bases sitting between them. The CDR3 nucleotides read TGTGCCTGGAGCGACCGGAACAGAGCCACTGAAGCTTTCTTT. Protein product: CAWSDRNRATEAFF. The variable domain in full, completed from reference TRBV30 and TRBJ1-1, reads SQTIHQWPATLVQPVGSPLSLECTVEGTSNPNLYWYRQAAGRGLQLLFYSVGIGQISSEVPQNLSASRPQDRQFILSSKKLLLSDSGFYLCAWSDRNRATEAFFGQGTRLTVV.

The CDR3 spells CASSHLAGGSNEQFF. CDR3 bases: TGCGCCAGCAGCCATCTAGCGGGAGGTAGCAATGAGCAGTTCTTC. This rearrangement joins TRBV5-1 to TRBJ2-1, with 11 bases matching TRBD2. Germline CDR1 reads SGHRS; CDR2 reads YFSETQ. Trimming cost V 4 bases and J 6 bases; bases outside gene matches: 6. The CDR3 spans 15 residues. The entire variable domain, with the rest obtained from reference TRBV5-1 and TRBJ2-1, is as follows: KAGVTQTPRYLIKTRGQQVTLSCSPISGHRSVSWYQQTPGQGLQFLFEYFSETQRNKGNFPGRFSGRQFSNSRSEMNVSTLELGDSALYLCASSHLAGGSNEQFFGPGTRLTVL.

The chain employs TRBV18 and TRBJ1-2, with D perhaps TRBD1 (6 bases). The CDR3 spans 16 residues. The germline V gene encodes CDR1 KGHSH and CDR2 LQKENI. The V end lost 2 bases, the J end lost 3 bases, and 16 bases lay between the germline ends. The CDR3 DNA sequence: TGTGCCAGCTCACCAACCCACCCCCCAGGGGACTATGGCTACACCTTC. Translation: CASSPTHPPGDYGYTF.

The V and J genes are TRBV6-1 and TRBJ1-5, with TRBD1 as a possible D gene (6 bases). Trimming stripped 2 bases from V and 4 bases from J, with 12 bases between. CDR1 is MNHNS and CDR2 is SASEGT in the germline V gene. There are 15 residues in the CDR3. The CDR3 DNA sequence: TGTGCCAGCAGTGAAAGATGGCAGGGGAATCAGCCCCAGCATTTT. Translating it yields CASSERWQGNQPQHF.

V gene TRBV6-4 combines with J gene TRBJ2-3, with 8 bases identical to TRBD2. This CDR3 region has 18 residues. After removal of 0 bases from V and 0 bases from J, the junction contained 8 bases not matched to a gene. Per germline, CDR1 MRHNA and CDR2 SNTAGT. The CDR3 DNA reads as TGTGCCAGCAGTGACTCTCAAATGGGACTAGTGAGCACAGATACGCAGTATTTT. Its protein product is CASSDSQMGLVSTDTQYF.

The chain combines TRBV28 with TRBJ2-5; 8 bases are a match to TRBD2. With V trimmed by 6 bases and J by 3 bases, 12 bases remained unmatched. This CDR3 region has 16 residues. Germline V lookup: CDR1 MDHEN, CDR2 SYDVKM. CDR3 region: CASRSRRAGVEETQYF. As DNA, the CDR3 is TGTGCCAGCAGGTCTAGACGAGCGGGAGTCGAAGAGACCCAGTACTTC.

The V gene is TRBV5-8, the J gene TRBJ1-2; the D gene is possibly TRBD1 (6 bases). V was pared by 3 bases and J by 4 bases, with 16 bases between. The CDR3 has 15 residues. CDR1 and CDR2 from the germline V gene are SGHTS and YDEGEE. CDR3 coding DNA: TGTGCCAGCAGCTCCGGGTGGGGGGGCGCCTATGGCTACACCTTC. Protein product: CASSSGWGGAYGYTF.

The chain links TRBV19 to TRBJ2-6; no definite D call. The CDR3 is 15 residues long. Germline CDR1 and CDR2: LNHDA and SQIVND (reference sequence). V shed 3 bases and J shed 0 bases, with 6 bases lying between them. CDR3 region: CASSIYGSGANVLTF. The DNA for the CDR3 is TGTGCCAGTAGTATTTACGGCTCTGGGGCCAACGTCCTGACTTTC.

This chain links TRBV6-7 with TRBJ2-1; 11 positions agree with TRBD2. TRBV6-7 is given ORF status, its function remaining uncertain. The CDR3 runs 15 residues. J lost 5 bases, V lost 0 bases, and 0 bases had no gene match. CDR3 nucleotides: TGTGCCAGCAGTTACTCACTAGCGGGAGACAATGAGCAGTTCTTC. As protein: CASSYSLAGDNEQFF.

The rearrangement links TRBV1 to TRBJ1-5. TRBV1 is flagged as a pseudogene. This CDR3 contains 15 residues. The CDR3, as DNA: TGCACCAGCAGCCAAGATACGGGGGGCGATCAGCCCCAGCATTTT. Amino acid sequence: CTSSQDTGGDQPQHF.

The rearrangement uses TRBV28 and TRBJ2-7; no definite D call. CDR3 size: 16 residues. Germline CDR1 MDHEN, CDR2 SYDVKM. Trimming shortened V by 4 bases and J by 0 bases, and 16 bases separated the two germline ends. The CDR3 nucleotides are TGTGCCAGCAGTTCTCCCCGAAGCTCGGTCTCCTACGAGCAGTACTTC. Amino acid sequence: CASSSPRSSVSYEQYF.

This sequence joins TRBV5-1 and TRBJ2-7; perhaps TRBD1 as D (6 bases). The germline V gene has CDR1 SGHRS and CDR2 YFSETQ. This CDR3 spans 14 amino acids. The V gene lost 4 bases and the J gene lost 6 bases, with 17 bases spanning the gap. CDR3 protein: CASSTWTDLSEQYF. The CDR3 DNA reads TGCGCCAGCAGCACCTGGACAGACCTCTCCGAGCAGTACTTC.

This clone was seen once. The V and J genes are TRBV4-1 and TRBJ2-5; 9 bases are shared with TRBD2. V lost 1 base and J lost 5; bases outside the gene matches: 8. Germline V gene sequence: CDR1 MGHRA, CDR2 YSYEKL. This CDR3 is 16 amino acids long. Written as DNA, the CDR3 is TGCGCCAGCAGCCAAGTTTGGCGGGAGGGTCGGGAGACCCAGTACTTC. Translating gives CASSQVWREGRETQYF.

CDR3: CASSTGTEETQYF. As DNA, the CDR3 is TGTGCCAGTAGTACGGGGACAGAAGAGACCCAGTACTTC. The chain has TRBV19 and TRBJ2-5, with 7 bases that match TRBD1. The CDR3 extends over 13 amino acids. V dropped 4 bases and J dropped 3; count of bases not matched to a gene: 2. Germline V lookup: CDR1 LNHDA, CDR2 SQIVND (reference sequence).

The table lists this clone with a count of one. V and J are TRBV5-1 and TRBJ2-1, with 14 bases fitting TRBD2. J was trimmed by 9 bases and V by 0 bases; bases with no gene match: 2. There are 15 residues in the CDR3. Germline loops: CDR1 SGHRS, CDR2 YFSETQ. The DNA of the CDR3 is TGCGCCAGCAGCTTGGGACTAGCGGGAGGGGGTGAGCAGTTCTTC. As protein: CASSLGLAGGGEQFF.

This clone has a handful of counts. The V and J genes are TRBV7-2 and TRBJ2-3; D remains unclear. Germline lookup yields CDR1 SGHTA and CDR2 FQGNSA. This CDR3 spans 14 amino acids. V dropped 2 bases and J dropped 2 bases, with 8 bases sitting between them. CDR3 sequence (DNA): TGTGCCAGCAGCTTACTAGGAGTCACAGATACGCAGTATTTT. The encoded protein is CASSLLGVTDTQYF. Full variable domain (outside the CDR3, taken from reference TRBV7-2 and TRBJ2-3): GAGVSQSPSNKVTEKGKDVELRCDPISGHTALYWYRQSLGQGLEFLIYFQGNSAPDKSGLPSDRFSAERTGGSVSTLTIQRTQQEDSAVYLCASSLLGVTDTQYFGPGTRLTVL.

V gene TRBV18 combines with J gene TRBJ1-4; a possible D gene is TRBD1 (6 bases). In germline, CDR1 is KGHSH, CDR2 LQKENI. The CDR3 is made up of 13 amino acids. The V end was cut by 8 bases, the J end by 3 bases, with 10 bases between. CDR3 nucleotides: TGTGCCAGCCACAGGGCCCCTAATGAAAAACTGTTTTTT. The encoded protein is CASHRAPNEKLFF.

The chain joins TRBV18 to TRBJ2-3; 11 bases are shared with TRBD2. This CDR3 has 16 amino acids. Losses at the gene ends were 3 bases for V and 0 bases for J; bases not matched to a gene: 2. Looked up from germline, CDR1 is KGHSH and CDR2 is LQKENI. Here the CDR3 reads CASSPGLAESTDTQYF. CDR3 in DNA: TGTGCCAGCTCACCGGGACTAGCGGAAAGCACAGATACGCAGTATTTT.

The chain uses TRBV5-1 and TRBJ2-3, with D tentatively TRBD2 (6 bases). CDR3 length equals 16 residues. Per germline, CDR1 SGHRS and CDR2 YFSETQ. The ends were cut back, 7 bases at V and 0 bases at J, with 18 bases in the middle. Here the CDR3 DNA reads TGCGCCAGCGGCCTTGGGGGTAGCGGAAGCACAGATACGCAGTATTTT. Amino acid sequence: CASGLGGSGSTDTQYF.

The rearrangement joins TRBV19 to TRBJ1-5; perhaps TRBD1 as D (5 bases). Trimming cost V 7 bases and J 7 bases, with 14 bases left between them. The germline V gene encodes CDR1 LNHDA and CDR2 SQIVND (reference sequence). The CDR3 is 13 residues long. The CDR3 DNA is TGTGCCAGTACAAGGGTTCAGGGACAGCCCCAGCATTTT. Protein sequence: CASTRVQGQPQHF.

CDR3 in DNA: TGTGCCAGCAGCGTAGAGGGGGGGCAGGGTGAAAAACTGTTTTTT. Amino acid sequence: CASSVEGGQGEKLFF. V gene TRBV9 combines with J gene TRBJ1-4; maybe TRBD1 (6 bases). CDR3 length equals 15 residues. Trimming left V 0 bases short and J 7 bases short, with 13 bases between. Germline CDR1 is SGDLS and CDR2 is YYNGEE.

The chain has TRBV5-1 and TRBJ2-2; TRBD1 might be the D (6 bases). Germline values: CDR1 SGHRS, CDR2 YFSETQ. Trimming took off 3 bases at V and 1 base at J, with 13 bases between the two ends. The CDR3 extends over 16 amino acids. The CDR3 spells CASSSIEQGNTGELFF. CDR3 nucleotides: TGCGCCAGCAGCTCAATTGAACAGGGGAACACCGGGGAGCTGTTTTTT. The complete variable domain, with remaining parts taken from reference TRBV5-1 and TRBJ2-2, reads KAGVTQTPRYLIKTRGQQVTLSCSPISGHRSVSWYQQTPGQGLQFLFEYFSETQRNKGNFPGRFSGRQFSNSRSEMNVSTLELGDSALYLCASSSIEQGNTGELFFGEGSRLTVL.